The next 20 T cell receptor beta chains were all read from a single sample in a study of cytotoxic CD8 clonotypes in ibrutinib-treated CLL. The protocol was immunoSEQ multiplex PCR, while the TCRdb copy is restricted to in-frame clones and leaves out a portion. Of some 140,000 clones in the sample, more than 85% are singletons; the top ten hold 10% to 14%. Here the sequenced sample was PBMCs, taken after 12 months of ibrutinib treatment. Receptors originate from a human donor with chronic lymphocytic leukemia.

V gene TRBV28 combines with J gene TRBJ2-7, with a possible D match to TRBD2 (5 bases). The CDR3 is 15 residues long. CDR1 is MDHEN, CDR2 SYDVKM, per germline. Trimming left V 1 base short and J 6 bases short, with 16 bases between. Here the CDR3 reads CASSLSPLGRGEQYF. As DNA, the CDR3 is TGTGCCAGCAGTTTATCCCCGCTAGGTCGGGGCGAGCAGTACTTC.

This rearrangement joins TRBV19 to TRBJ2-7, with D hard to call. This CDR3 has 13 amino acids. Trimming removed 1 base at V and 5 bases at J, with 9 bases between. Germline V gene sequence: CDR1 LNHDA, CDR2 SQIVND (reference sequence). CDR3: CASSIAAKDEQYF. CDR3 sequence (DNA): TGTGCCAGTAGTATAGCCGCGAAAGACGAGCAGTACTTC. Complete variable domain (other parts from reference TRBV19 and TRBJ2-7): DGGITQSPKYLFRKEGQNVTLSCEQNLNHDAMYWYRQDPGQGLRLIYYSQIVNDFQKGDIAEGYSVSREKKESFPLTVTSAQKNPTAFYLCASSIAAKDEQYFGPGTRLTVT.

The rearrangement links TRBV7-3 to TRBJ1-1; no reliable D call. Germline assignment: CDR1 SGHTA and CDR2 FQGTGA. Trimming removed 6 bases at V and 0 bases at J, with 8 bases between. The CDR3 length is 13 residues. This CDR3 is CASSRGLNTEAFF. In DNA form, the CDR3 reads TGTGCCAGCAGTCGGGGATTGAACACTGAAGCTTTCTTT.

The CDR3 DNA sequence: TGTGCCAGCTCACCGGGGCCAAACAATGAGCAGTTCTTC. It codes for CASSPGPNNEQFF. The V call is TRBV18, the J call TRBJ2-1, with TRBD1 as a possible D gene (5 bases). Per germline, CDR1 KGHSH and CDR2 LQKENI. This CDR3 has 13 amino acids. Trimming stripped 3 bases from V and 5 bases from J, with 8 bases between.

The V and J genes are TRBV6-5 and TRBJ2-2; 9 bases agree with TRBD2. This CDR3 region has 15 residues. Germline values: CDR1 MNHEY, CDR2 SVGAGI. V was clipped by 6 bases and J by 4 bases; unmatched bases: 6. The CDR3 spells CASRIAGESTGELFF. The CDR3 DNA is TGTGCCAGCAGAATAGCGGGAGAGAGCACCGGGGAGCTGTTTTTT.

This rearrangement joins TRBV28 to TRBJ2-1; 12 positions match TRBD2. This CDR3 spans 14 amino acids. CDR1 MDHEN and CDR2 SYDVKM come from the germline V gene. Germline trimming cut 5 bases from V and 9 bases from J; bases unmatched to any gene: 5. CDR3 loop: CASSIASGRGEQFF. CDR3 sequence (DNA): TGTGCCAGCAGTATAGCTAGCGGGAGGGGTGAGCAGTTCTTC.

CDR3 region: CASSLGLQDIQETQYF. CDR3 sequence (DNA): TGTGCCAGCAGCCTTGGACTACAAGATATCCAAGAGACCCAGTACTTC. The chain couples TRBV14 to TRBJ2-5; tentatively, D is TRBD2 (6 bases). Trimming took off 4 bases at V and 1 base at J, with 16 bases between the two ends. The length of the CDR3 is 16 residues. Germline V gives CDR1 SGHDN, CDR2 FVKESK.

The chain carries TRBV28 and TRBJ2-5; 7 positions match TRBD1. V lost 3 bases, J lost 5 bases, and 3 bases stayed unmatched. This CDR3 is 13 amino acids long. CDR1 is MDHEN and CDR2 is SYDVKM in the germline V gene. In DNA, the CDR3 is TGTGCCAGCAGTTTCGGGACAGCGGAGACCCAGTACTTC. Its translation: CASSFGTAETQYF.

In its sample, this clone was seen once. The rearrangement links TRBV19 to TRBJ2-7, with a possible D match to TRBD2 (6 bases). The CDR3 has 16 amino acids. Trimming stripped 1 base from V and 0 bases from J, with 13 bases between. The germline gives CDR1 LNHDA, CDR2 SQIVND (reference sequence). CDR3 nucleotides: TGTGCCAGTAGTATAGCGGGACTTACCCACTCCTACGAGCAGTACTTC. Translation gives CASSIAGLTHSYEQYF.

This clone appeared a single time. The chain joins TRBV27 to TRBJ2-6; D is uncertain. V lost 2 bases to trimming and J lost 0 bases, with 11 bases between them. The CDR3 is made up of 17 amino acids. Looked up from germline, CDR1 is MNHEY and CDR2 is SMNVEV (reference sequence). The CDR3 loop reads CASSLGVRSSGANVLTF. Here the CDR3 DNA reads TGTGCCAGCAGTTTAGGCGTTAGGAGCTCTGGGGCCAACGTCCTGACTTTC.

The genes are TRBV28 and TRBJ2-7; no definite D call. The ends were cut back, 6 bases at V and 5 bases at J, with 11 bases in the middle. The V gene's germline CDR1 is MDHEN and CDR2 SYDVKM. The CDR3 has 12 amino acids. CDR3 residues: CASSLGLNEQYF. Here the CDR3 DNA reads TGTGCCAGCAGCCTCGGGTTAAACGAGCAGTACTTC. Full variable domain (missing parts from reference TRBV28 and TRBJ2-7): DVKVTQSSRYLVKRTGEKVFLECVQDMDHENMFWYRQDPGLGLRLIYFSYDVKMKEKGDIPEGYSVSREKKERFSLILESASTNQTSMYLCASSLGLNEQYFGPGTRLTVT.

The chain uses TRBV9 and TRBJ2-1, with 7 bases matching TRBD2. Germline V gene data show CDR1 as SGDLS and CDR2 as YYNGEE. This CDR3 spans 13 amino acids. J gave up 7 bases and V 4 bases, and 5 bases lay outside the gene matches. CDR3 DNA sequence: TGTGCCAGCAGCTTCCTAGCGGCGAATGAGCAGTTCTTC. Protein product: CASSFLAANEQFF.

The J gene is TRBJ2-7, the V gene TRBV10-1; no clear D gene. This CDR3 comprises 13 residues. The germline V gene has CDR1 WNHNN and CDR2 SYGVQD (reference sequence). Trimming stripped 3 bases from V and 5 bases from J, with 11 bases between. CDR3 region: CASSETRLDEQYF. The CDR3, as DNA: TGCGCCAGCAGTGAAACCCGACTTGACGAGCAGTACTTC.

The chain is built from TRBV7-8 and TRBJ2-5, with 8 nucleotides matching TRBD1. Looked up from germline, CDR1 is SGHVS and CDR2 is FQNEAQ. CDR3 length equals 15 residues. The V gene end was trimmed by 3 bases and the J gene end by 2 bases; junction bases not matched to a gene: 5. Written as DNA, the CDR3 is TGTGCCAGCAGCTTCCAGGGGGCGCGGCAAGAGACCCAGTACTTC. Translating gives CASSFQGARQETQYF.

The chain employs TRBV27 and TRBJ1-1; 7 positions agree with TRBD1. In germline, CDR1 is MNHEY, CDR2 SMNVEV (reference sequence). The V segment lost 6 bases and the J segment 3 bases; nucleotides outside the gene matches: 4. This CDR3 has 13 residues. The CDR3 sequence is CASSWDRDTEAFF. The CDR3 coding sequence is TGTGCCAGCAGCTGGGACAGAGACACTGAAGCTTTCTTT.

The CDR3 DNA is TGTGCCAGCAGTCCCCCCGTCTCTGGGGCCAACGTCCTGACTTTC. It encodes CASSPPVSGANVLTF. The chain links TRBV28 to TRBJ2-6; D uncertain. This CDR3 contains 15 residues. Germline assignment: CDR1 MDHEN and CDR2 SYDVKM. V lost 5 bases to trimming and J lost 0 bases, with 8 bases between them.

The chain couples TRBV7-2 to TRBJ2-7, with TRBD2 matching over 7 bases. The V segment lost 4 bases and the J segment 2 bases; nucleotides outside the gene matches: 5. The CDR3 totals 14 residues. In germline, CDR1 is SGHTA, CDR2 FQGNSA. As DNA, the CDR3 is TGTGCCAGCAGCTCAACCGGGACTACCTACGAGCAGTACTTC. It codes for CASSSTGTTYEQYF.

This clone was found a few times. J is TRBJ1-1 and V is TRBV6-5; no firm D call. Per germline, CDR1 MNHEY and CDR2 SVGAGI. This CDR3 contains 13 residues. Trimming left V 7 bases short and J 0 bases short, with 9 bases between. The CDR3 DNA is TGTGCCAGCACCAGAGTCATGAACACTGAAGCTTTCTTT. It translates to CASTRVMNTEAFF.

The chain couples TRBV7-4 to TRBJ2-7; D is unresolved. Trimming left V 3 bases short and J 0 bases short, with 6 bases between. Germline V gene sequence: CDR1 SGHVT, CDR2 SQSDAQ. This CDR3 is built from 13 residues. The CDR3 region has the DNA TGTGCCAGCAGCTTCAGGAGCTCCTACGAGCAGTACTTC. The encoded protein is CASSFRSSYEQYF.

The DNA of the CDR3 is TGTGCCAGCAGCCCGCGGACTAGCGGGGAAACCGGGGAGCTGTTTTTT. Protein product: CASSPRTSGETGELFF. The chain is built from TRBV9 and TRBJ2-2, with 12 bases identical to TRBD2. V lost 4 bases, J lost 5 bases, and 6 bases stayed unmatched. CDR1 is SGDLS, CDR2 YYNGEE, per germline. CDR3 length equals 16 residues.